A single sample is the source of the 4 T cell receptor beta chains below, sequenced in a study of beta chain features in type 1 diabetes. The authors reverse transcribed all of the isolated RNA, so sequencing captured expressed TCRB transcripts. Produced via immunoSEQ multiplex PCR; TCRdb's table is partial and in-frame only. The sample records 120,000 to 150,000 clones, 8% to 13% being singletons. Material for sequencing was naive CD4+ T cells from blood. The receptors here all came from a young man in good health.

This clone was counted a few times. The V call is TRBV10-3, the J call TRBJ2-7; D possibly corresponds to TRBD2 (6 bases). CDR1 and CDR2 from the germline V gene are ENHRY and SYGVKD. The CDR3 is 11 amino acids. Trimming cost V 3 bases and J 11 bases, with 11 bases left between them. CDR3 sequence (DNA): TGTGCCATCAGTGACACGGGAGTGGAGTACTTC. It translates to CAISDTGVEYF.

This clone was seen a few times. The gene calls are TRBV21-1 and TRBJ2-1; the tabulated D call, TRBD2, remains unverified against the DNA. TRBV21-1 is termed a pseudogene. This CDR3 has 15 residues. The CDR3 DNA follows: TGTGCCAGCAGCAGACTAGCGGGGGGGCTTTTCGAGCAGTTCTTC. Protein product: CASSRLAGGLFEQFF.

There are a few counts of this clone. The chain joins TRBV7-8 to TRBJ2-5; 9 bases map to TRBD1. CDR1 and CDR2 (germline): SGHVS, FQNEAQ. V gave up 3 bases and J gave up 4 bases; unmatched junction bases: 6. The CDR3 is 15 amino acids. CDR3: CASSFISTGGETQYF. In DNA form, the CDR3 reads TGTGCCAGCAGCTTTATCTCGACAGGGGGAGAGACCCAGTACTTC.

The table lists this clone with a few counts. The chain recombines TRBV18 with TRBJ2-2, with TRBD2 matching over 7 bases. The CDR3 loop spans 14 amino acids. Trimming removed 5 bases from V and 5 bases from J; junction bases left unmatched: 5. Germline CDR1 reads KGHSH; CDR2 reads LQKENI. In DNA form, the CDR3 reads TGTGCCAGCTCAATCGGACTAGTGACCGGGGAGCTGTTTTTT. Translating it yields CASSIGLVTGELFF.